The rows below give T cell receptor beta chains drawn from one sample of a study of blood T cell repertoires in COVID-19. The protocol was immunoSEQ multiplex PCR, while the TCRdb copy is restricted to in-frame clones and leaves out a portion. The table shows approximately 220,000 clones, with roughly 81% occurring only once. Sequences were obtained from peripheral blood. Receptors originate from a man aged 45-60 years who had recovered from COVID-19. The CDR3 runs from the conserved cysteine through the conserved F or W. Fields, in order: CDR3 protein, V gene, clone size, J gene. A clone size is listed for some rows: how often the clone was seen (once, few, many), or a class if it is expanded.

CDR3aa: CASERDSQETQYF
v_gene: TRBV2
abundance: -
j_gene: TRBJ2-5

CDR3aa: CASSSEQGDYSYGYTF
v_gene: TRBV7-9
abundance: -
j_gene: TRBJ1-2

CDR3aa: CASSNLTSVSTDTQYF
v_gene: TRBV4-1
abundance: -
j_gene: TRBJ2-3

CDR3aa: CASRLDSATNEKLFF
v_gene: TRBV28
abundance: -
j_gene: TRBJ1-4

CDR3aa: CASSLRPLEAFF
v_gene: TRBV28
abundance: -
j_gene: TRBJ1-1

CDR3aa: CASSSGQGSSYEQYF
v_gene: TRBV27
abundance: -
j_gene: TRBJ2-7

CDR3aa: CASIPGLAGRWRYNEQFF
v_gene: TRBV2
abundance: -
j_gene: TRBJ2-1

CDR3aa: CASSLDWQTHGYTF
v_gene: TRBV5-1
abundance: -
j_gene: TRBJ1-2

CDR3aa: CASSPLDRTDYEQYF
v_gene: TRBV28
abundance: -
j_gene: TRBJ2-7

CDR3aa: CASSAGGTEAFF
v_gene: TRBV10-1
abundance: -
j_gene: TRBJ1-1

CDR3aa: CASSQDNGNEQFF
v_gene: TRBV4-2
abundance: -
j_gene: TRBJ2-1

CDR3aa: CASSPTGFRSYEQYF
v_gene: TRBV27
abundance: -
j_gene: TRBJ2-7

CDR3aa: CASSVVRREGNEQFF
v_gene: TRBV18
abundance: -
j_gene: TRBJ2-1

CDR3aa: CASGWGPFGVQYF
v_gene: TRBV28
abundance: -
j_gene: TRBJ2-7

CDR3aa: CASSQGSKGRLSGYTF
v_gene: TRBV14
abundance: -
j_gene: TRBJ1-2

CDR3aa: CASSPRVGTWYF
v_gene: TRBV27
abundance: -
j_gene: TRBJ2-5

CDR3aa: CASSLRQGPGNEQFF
v_gene: TRBV5-4
abundance: -
j_gene: TRBJ2-1

CDR3aa: CASSSPRDRGYGYTF
v_gene: TRBV6-5
abundance: -
j_gene: TRBJ1-2

CDR3aa: CASGLNTLQAGANTEAFF
v_gene: TRBV12-5
abundance: -
j_gene: TRBJ1-1

CDR3aa: CASSYQDRGQETQYF
v_gene: TRBV11-2
abundance: -
j_gene: TRBJ2-5

CDR3aa: CASSEPGTEYNEQFF
v_gene: TRBV5-4
abundance: -
j_gene: TRBJ2-1

CDR3aa: CASIGQGAVAEKLFF
v_gene: TRBV2
abundance: -
j_gene: TRBJ1-4

CDR3aa: CASSLRVEAGANVLTF
v_gene: TRBV5-1
abundance: -
j_gene: TRBJ2-6

CDR3aa: CASSAYSGRVNEQFF
v_gene: TRBV5-1
abundance: -
j_gene: TRBJ2-1

CDR3aa: CASSEGQGTGNQPQHF
v_gene: TRBV6-1
abundance: -
j_gene: TRBJ1-5

CDR3aa: CASSYQGTLGRGKETQYF
v_gene: TRBV6-2/TRBV6-3
abundance: once
j_gene: TRBJ2-5

CDR3aa: CASSENRDAYGYTF
v_gene: TRBV3-1/TRBV3-2
abundance: once
j_gene: TRBJ1-2

CDR3aa: CASSQQGANQPQHF
v_gene: TRBV18
abundance: -
j_gene: TRBJ1-5